This T cell receptor beta chain was observed in a study of blood T cell repertoires in COVID-19. On the study more broadly: The origin of the acute and convalescent COVID-19 samples was the United States, Italy and Spain. Sample material is recorded as cDNA or gDNA derived from T cells, B-cell-depleted T cells, or PBMCs.

Source study methods: Counts of nucleated cells, estimated from reference gene primer amplification, were obtained. Generated by immunoSEQ multiplex PCR, the TCRdb table keeps only in-frame clones and is missing some. D and trimming were read from the DNA, whereas the V and J calls and clone size are those reported in that table. This sample carries roughly 200,000 clones, roughly 78% of them seen once, and the ten largest clones take 2.8%. V lost 5 bases and J lost 9, with 19 bases in between. This CDR3 is 14 amino acids long. Germline assignment: CDR1 SGHTA and CDR2 FQGNSA. The sequence came from an elderly woman with active or convalescent COVID-19. The sequenced sample was peripheral blood. The rearrangement uses TRBV7-2 and TRBJ1-1, with a possible D match to TRBD1 (5 bases). The CDR3 DNA is TGTGCCAGCAGCCCACTAGGGGCGGGACTAAAAGCTTTCTTT. Amino acid sequence: CASSPLGAGLKAFF.